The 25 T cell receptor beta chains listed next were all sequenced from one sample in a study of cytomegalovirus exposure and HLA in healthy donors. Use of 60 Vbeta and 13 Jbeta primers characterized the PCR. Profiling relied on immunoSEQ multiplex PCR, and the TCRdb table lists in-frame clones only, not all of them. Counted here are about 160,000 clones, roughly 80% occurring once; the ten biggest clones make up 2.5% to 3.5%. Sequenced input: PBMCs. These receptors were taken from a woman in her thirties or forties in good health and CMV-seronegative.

The CDR3 DNA sequence: TGTGCCAGCACAGCGCGGGGAAACTATGGCTACACCTTC. Protein: CASTARGNYGYTF. The V and J genes are TRBV2 and TRBJ1-2; the D is unclear. CDR1 is SNHLY, CDR2 FYNNEI, per germline. This CDR3 comprises 13 residues. Trimming left V 7 bases short and J 2 bases short, with 11 bases between.

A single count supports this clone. The CDR3 spells CASSVGAIYTEAFF. CDR3 nucleotides: TGTGCCAGCAGCGTAGGCGCGATCTACACTGAAGCTTTCTTT. The chain employs TRBV9 and TRBJ1-1; D is unclear. The CDR3 consists of 14 residues. From germline, CDR1 is SGDLS and CDR2 YYNGEE. The V and J ends lost 0 bases and 3 bases respectively, with 9 bases between them.

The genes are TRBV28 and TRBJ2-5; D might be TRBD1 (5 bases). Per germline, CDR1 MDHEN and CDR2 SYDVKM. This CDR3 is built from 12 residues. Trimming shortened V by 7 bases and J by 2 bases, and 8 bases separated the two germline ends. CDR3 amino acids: CASNTGQETQYF. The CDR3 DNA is TGTGCCAGCAACACAGGACAAGAGACCCAGTACTTC.

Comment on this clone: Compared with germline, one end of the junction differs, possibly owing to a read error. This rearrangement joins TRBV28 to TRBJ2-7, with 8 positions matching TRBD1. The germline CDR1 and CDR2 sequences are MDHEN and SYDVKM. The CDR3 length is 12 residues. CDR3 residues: CASSPPTGDPRF. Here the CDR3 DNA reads TGTGCCAGCAGTCCCCCGACAGGGGATCCCCGTTTC. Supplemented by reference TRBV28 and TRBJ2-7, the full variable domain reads DVKVTQSSRYLVKRTGEKVFLECVQDMDHENMFWYRQDPGLGLRLIYFSYDVKMKEKGDIPEGYSVSREKKERFSLILESASTNQTSMYLCASSPPTGDPRFGPGTRLTVT.

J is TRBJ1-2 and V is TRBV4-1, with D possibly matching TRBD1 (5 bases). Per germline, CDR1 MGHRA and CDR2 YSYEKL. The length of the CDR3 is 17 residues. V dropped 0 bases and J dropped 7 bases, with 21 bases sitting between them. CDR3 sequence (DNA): TGCGCCAGCAGCCAAGAGGTTGGCAGGGTTATGTACCCTGGCTACACCTTC. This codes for CASSQEVGRVMYPGYTF.

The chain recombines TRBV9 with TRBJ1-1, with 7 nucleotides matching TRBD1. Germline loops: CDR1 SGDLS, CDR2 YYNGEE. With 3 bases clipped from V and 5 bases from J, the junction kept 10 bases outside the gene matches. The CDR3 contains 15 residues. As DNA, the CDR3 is TGTGCCAGCAGCGCTGGGGAACAGGGGAGGACTGAAGCTTTCTTT. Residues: CASSAGEQGRTEAFF.

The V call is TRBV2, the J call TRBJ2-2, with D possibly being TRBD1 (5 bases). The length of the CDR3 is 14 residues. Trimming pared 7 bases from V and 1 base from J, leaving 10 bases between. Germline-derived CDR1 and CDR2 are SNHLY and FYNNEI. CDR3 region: CASMGRGNTGELFF. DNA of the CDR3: TGTGCCAGCATGGGTAGGGGGAACACCGGGGAGCTGTTTTTT. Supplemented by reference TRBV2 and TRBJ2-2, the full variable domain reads EPEVTQTPSHQVTQMGQEVILRCVPISNHLYFYWYRQILGQKVEFLVSFYNNEISEKSEIFDDQFSVERPDGSNFTLKIRSTKLEDSAMYFCASMGRGNTGELFFGEGSRLTVL.

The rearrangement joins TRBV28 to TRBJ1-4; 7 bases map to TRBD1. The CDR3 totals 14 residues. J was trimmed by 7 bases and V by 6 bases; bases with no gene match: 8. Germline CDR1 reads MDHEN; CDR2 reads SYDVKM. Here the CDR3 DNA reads TGTGCCAGCAGGGTTGGGACAGCTGGTGAAAAACTGTTTTTT. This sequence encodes CASRVGTAGEKLFF.

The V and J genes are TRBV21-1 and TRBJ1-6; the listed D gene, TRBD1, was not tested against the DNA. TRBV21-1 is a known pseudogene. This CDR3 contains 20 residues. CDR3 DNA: TGTGCCAGCAGCTCTCCCCTCAGAGGGGACAGGGGGCGAAATAATTCACCCCTCCACTTT. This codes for CASSSPLRGDRGRNNSPLHF.

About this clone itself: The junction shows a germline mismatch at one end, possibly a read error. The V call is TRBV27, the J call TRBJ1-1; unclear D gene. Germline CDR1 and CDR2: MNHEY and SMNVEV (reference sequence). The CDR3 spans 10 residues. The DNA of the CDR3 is TGCGGCGGGAAGAACACTGAAGCTTTCTTT. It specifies CGGKNTEAFF.

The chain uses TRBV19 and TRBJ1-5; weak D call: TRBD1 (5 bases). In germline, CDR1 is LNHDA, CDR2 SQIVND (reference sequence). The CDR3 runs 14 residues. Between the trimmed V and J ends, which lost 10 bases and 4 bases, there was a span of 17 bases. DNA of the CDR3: TGTGCCACCAGCCAGGCAGGGAGGAATCAGCCCCAGCATTTT. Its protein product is CATSQAGRNQPQHF.

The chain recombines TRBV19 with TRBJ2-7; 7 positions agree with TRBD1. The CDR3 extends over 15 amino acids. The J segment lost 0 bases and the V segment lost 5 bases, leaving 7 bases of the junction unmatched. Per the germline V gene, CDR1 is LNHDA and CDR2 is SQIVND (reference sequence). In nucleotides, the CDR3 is TGTGCCAGTAGTGGCCGTGGGACAGCCTCCTACGAGCAGTACTTC. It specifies CASSGRGTASYEQYF.

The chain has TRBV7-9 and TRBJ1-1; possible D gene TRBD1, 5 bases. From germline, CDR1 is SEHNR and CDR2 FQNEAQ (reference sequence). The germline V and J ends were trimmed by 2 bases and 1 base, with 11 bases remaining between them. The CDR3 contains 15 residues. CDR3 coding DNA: TGTGCCAGCAGCTTATACAACAGGAGGAACACTGAAGCTTTCTTT. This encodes CASSLYNRRNTEAFF.

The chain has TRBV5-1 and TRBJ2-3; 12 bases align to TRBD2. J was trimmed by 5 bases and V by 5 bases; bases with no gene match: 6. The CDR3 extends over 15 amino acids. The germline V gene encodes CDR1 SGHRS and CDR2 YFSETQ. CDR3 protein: CASSTGTSGLDTQYF. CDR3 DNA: TGCGCCAGCAGTACCGGGACTAGCGGGCTAGATACGCAGTATTTT.

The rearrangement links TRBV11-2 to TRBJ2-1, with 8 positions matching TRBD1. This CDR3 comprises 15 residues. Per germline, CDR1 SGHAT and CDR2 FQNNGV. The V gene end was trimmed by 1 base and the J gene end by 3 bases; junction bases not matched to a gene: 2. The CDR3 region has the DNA TGTGCCAGCAGCTTAGGACAGGGGAACTACAATGAGCAGTTCTTC. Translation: CASSLGQGNYNEQFF.

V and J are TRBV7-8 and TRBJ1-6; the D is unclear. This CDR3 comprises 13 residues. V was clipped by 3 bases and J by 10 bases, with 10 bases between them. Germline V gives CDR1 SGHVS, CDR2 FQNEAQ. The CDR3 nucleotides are TGTGCCAGCAGCTTTACAGAGATGTCACCCCTCCACTTT. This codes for CASSFTEMSPLHF.

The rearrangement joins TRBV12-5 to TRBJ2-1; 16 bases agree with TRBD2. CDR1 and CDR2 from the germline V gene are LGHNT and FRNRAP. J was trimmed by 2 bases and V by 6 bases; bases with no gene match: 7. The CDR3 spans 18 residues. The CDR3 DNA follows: TGTGCTAGTGGCGACGCCGGGACTAGCGGGGGGGCCTACAATGAGCAGTTCTTC. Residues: CASGDAGTSGGAYNEQFF.

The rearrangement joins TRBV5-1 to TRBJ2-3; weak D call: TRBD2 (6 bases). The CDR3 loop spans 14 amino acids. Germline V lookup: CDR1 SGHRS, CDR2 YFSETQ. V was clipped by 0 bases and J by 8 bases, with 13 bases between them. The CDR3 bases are TGCGCCAGCAGCTTGGGTCCCGAGGGAGGTACGCAGTATTTT. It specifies CASSLGPEGGTQYF.

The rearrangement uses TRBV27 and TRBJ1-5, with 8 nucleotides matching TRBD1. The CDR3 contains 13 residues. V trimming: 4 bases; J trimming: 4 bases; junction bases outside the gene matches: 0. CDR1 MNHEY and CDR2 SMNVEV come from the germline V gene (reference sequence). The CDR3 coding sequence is TGTGCCAGCAGTTGGACAGGGAATCAGCCCCAGCATTTT. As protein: CASSWTGNQPQHF.

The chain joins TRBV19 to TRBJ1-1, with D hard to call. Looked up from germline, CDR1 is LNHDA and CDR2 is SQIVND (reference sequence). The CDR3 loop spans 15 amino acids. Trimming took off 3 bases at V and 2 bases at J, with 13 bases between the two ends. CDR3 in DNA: TGTGCCAGTAGTATTTATGGGCAGACCAACACTGAAGCTTTCTTT. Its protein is CASSIYGQTNTEAFF.

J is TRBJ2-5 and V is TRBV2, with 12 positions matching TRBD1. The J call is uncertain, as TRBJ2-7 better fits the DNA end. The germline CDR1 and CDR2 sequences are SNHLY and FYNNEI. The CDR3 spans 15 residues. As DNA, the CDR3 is TGTGCCAGCAGTGAAGGGGACAGGGGGCCCTACGAGCAGTACTTC. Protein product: CASSEGDRGPYEQYF.

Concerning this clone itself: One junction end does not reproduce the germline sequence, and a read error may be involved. This CDR3 reads CASSYSLRGAPQGPQYF. DNA for the CDR3: TGTGCCAGCAGTTACTCACTGCGGGGGGCTCCACAGGGGCCGCAGTATTTT. The chain links TRBV6-4 to TRBJ2-3; possible D gene TRBD2, 8 bases. CDR1 is MRHNA, CDR2 SNTAGT, per germline. CDR3 length: 17 residues.

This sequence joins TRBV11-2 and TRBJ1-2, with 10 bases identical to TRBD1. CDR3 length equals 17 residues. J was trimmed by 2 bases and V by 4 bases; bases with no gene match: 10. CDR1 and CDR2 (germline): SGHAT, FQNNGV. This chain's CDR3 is CASSSVQDRGRNYGYTF. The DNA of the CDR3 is TGTGCCAGCAGCTCTGTCCAGGACAGGGGGAGAAACTATGGCTACACCTTC.

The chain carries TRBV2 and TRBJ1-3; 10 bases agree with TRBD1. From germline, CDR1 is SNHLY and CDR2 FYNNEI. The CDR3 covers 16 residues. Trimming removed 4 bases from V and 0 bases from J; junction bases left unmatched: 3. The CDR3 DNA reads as TGTGCCAGCAGTGGACAGGGGGCCCTCTCTGGAAACACCATATATTTT. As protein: CASSGQGALSGNTIYF.

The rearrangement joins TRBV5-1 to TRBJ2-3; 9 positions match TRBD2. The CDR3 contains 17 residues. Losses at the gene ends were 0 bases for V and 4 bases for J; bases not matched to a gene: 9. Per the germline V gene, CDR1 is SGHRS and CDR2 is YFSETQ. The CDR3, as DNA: TGCGCCAGCAGCTTGGTGATTCTTAGCGGGGGTTCAGATACGCAGTATTTT. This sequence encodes CASSLVILSGGSDTQYF.